The 27 T cell receptor beta chains reported below all come from one sample, sequenced in a study of blood T cell repertoires in COVID-19. Measured with immunoSEQ multiplex PCR; TCRdb has only the in-frame clones, and not every one. This sample yields about 320,000 clones, of which 80% to 90% are seen a single time; about 10% belongs to the top ten. Sequenced material: PBMCs or T cells enriched from blood (not recorded which). All receptors derive from a woman under 30 who had recovered from COVID-19.

The chain recombines TRBV10-3 with TRBJ2-7; 8 nucleotides line up with TRBD2. J gave up 0 bases and V 5 bases, and 3 bases lay outside the gene matches. There are 14 residues in the CDR3. Germline CDR1 reads ENHRY; CDR2 reads SYGVKD. CDR3 DNA sequence: TGTGCCATCAGTCAAGCGGGGGACTCCTACGAGCAGTACTTC. Translated: CAISQAGDSYEQYF.

The CDR3 DNA is TGTGCCAGCAGCTCCATTCGGAGACTGAAAAACTCCTATAATTCACCCCTCCACTTT. Protein product: CASSSIRRLKNSYNSPLHF. This chain links TRBV11-2 with TRBJ1-6; D gene ambiguous. V was clipped by 4 bases and J by 0 bases, with 19 bases between them. Germline-derived CDR1 and CDR2 are SGHAT and FQNNGV. This CDR3 is 19 amino acids long.

The genes are TRBV2 and TRBJ1-3, with no clear D. The CDR3 contains 12 residues. Between the trimmed V and J ends, which lost 8 bases and 0 bases, there was a span of 5 bases. The germline CDR1 and CDR2 sequences are SNHLY and FYNNEI. CDR3 coding DNA: TGTGCCAGCGGCCACTCTGGAAACACCATATATTTT. It codes for CASGHSGNTIYF.

The CDR3 DNA reads as TGTGCCAGCAGTCAAGGGACAGGGTGGAGCTACACCTTC. It yields the protein CASSQGTGWSYTF. The rearrangement joins TRBV28 to TRBJ1-2, with TRBD1 identical over 9 bases. The CDR3 is 13 amino acids. Losses at the gene ends were 5 bases for V and 9 bases for J; bases not matched to a gene: 7. Germline CDR1 MDHEN, CDR2 SYDVKM.

The genes are TRBV5-4 and TRBJ2-1, with 10 positions matching TRBD1. The V gene end was trimmed by 4 bases and the J gene end by 5 bases; junction bases not matched to a gene: 6. The V gene's germline CDR1 is SGHNT and CDR2 YYREEE (reference sequence). The CDR3 has 15 amino acids. In DNA, the CDR3 is TGTGCCAGCAGCCGCCGGGACAGGGGAAACAATGAGCAGTTCTTC. As protein: CASSRRDRGNNEQFF.

This clone was seen more than once but under ten times. The V call is TRBV9, the J call TRBJ1-6; maybe TRBD1 (6 bases). Trimming took off 0 bases at V and 5 bases at J, with 15 bases between the two ends. The length of the CDR3 is 17 residues. The germline gives CDR1 SGDLS, CDR2 YYNGEE. CDR3 sequence: CASSVGSHRDDNSPLHF. The CDR3 coding sequence is TGTGCCAGCAGCGTAGGTAGTCACAGGGACGATAATTCACCCCTCCACTTT. Using reference TRBV9 and TRBJ1-6 for the parts outside the CDR3, the full variable domain is DSGVTQTPKHLITATGQRVTLRCSPRSGDLSVYWYQQSLDQGLQFLIQYYNGEERAKGNILERFSAQQFPDLHSELNLSSLELGDSALYFCASSVGSHRDDNSPLHFGNGTRLTVT.

This clone was seen a few times. The chain uses TRBV29-1 and TRBJ2-2; TRBD1 aligns across 9 bases. Germline CDR1 SQVTM, CDR2 ANQGSEA. Losses at the gene ends were 7 bases for V and 1 base for J; bases not matched to a gene: 4. The CDR3 is 14 amino acids. CDR3: CSGTGQGNTGELFF. DNA for the CDR3: TGCAGCGGGACGGGACAGGGGAACACCGGGGAGCTGTTTTTT.

The chain combines TRBV30 with TRBJ2-2, with D maybe TRBD2 (6 bases). V dropped 7 bases and J dropped 2 bases, with 11 bases sitting between them. Germline V gives CDR1 GTSNPN, CDR2 SVGIG (reference sequence). The CDR3 has 13 residues. CDR3 protein: CASSAGNTGELFF. CDR3 sequence (DNA): TGTGCCTCTTCGGCGGGAAACACCGGGGAGCTGTTTTTT.

The V call is TRBV5-4, the J call TRBJ1-2; tentative D call: TRBD1 (6 bases). CDR1 is SGHNT and CDR2 is YYREEE in the germline V gene (reference sequence). The CDR3 is 15 residues long. Trimming took off 4 bases at V and 6 bases at J, with 19 bases between the two ends. The CDR3 DNA sequence: TGTGCCAGCAGCCTGCCTTACAGGGCTACGGATGGCTACACCTTC. This translates into CASSLPYRATDGYTF.

This chain links TRBV19 with TRBJ1-5; 8 bases agree with TRBD1. Germline loops: CDR1 LNHDA, CDR2 SQIVND (reference sequence). After removal of 5 bases from V and 0 bases from J, the junction contained 6 bases not matched to a gene. The CDR3 consists of 16 residues. CDR3 nucleotides: TGTGCCAGTAGTCCGCTGACAGGGGATAGCAATCAGCCCCAGCATTTT. Residues: CASSPLTGDSNQPQHF. The whole variable domain, remainder taken from reference TRBV19 and TRBJ1-5, is DGGITQSPKYLFRKEGQNVTLSCEQNLNHDAMYWYRQDPGQGLRLIYYSQIVNDFQKGDIAEGYSVSREKKESFPLTVTSAQKNPTAFYLCASSPLTGDSNQPQHFGDGTRLSIL.

The chain combines TRBV5-1 with TRBJ1-5; the D gene is possibly TRBD1 (5 bases). Trimming removed 0 bases from V and 2 bases from J, with 12 bases in between. The CDR3 contains 16 residues. Germline CDR1 is SGHRS and CDR2 is YFSETQ. The CDR3 here is CASSLGGWGGNQPQHF. The CDR3 nucleotides are TGCGCCAGCAGCTTGGGCGGATGGGGGGGCAATCAGCCCCAGCATTTT.

This rearrangement joins TRBV4-2 to TRBJ1-1, with 8 positions matching TRBD1. Germline CDR1 is LGHNA and CDR2 is YNFKEQ. With V trimmed by 0 bases and J by 5 bases, 14 bases remained unmatched. The CDR3 has 18 residues. The CDR3 DNA reads as TGTGCCAGCAGCCAAGACCTAAGGGACAGGAGGGCGGGGACTGAAGCTTTCTTT. Its protein is CASSQDLRDRRAGTEAFF.

This chain connects TRBV5-1 to TRBJ1-6; 9 nucleotides align to TRBD1. Germline V gene data show CDR1 as SGHRS and CDR2 as YFSETQ. The CDR3 length is 16 residues. V dropped 4 bases and J dropped 9; count of bases not matched to a gene: 11. CDR3 amino acids: CASSRKGQGGSSPLHF. In DNA form, the CDR3 reads TGCGCCAGCAGCCGAAAGGGACAGGGAGGAAGTTCACCCCTCCACTTT. The variable domain in full, completed from reference TRBV5-1 and TRBJ1-6, reads KAGVTQTPRYLIKTRGQQVTLSCSPISGHRSVSWYQQTPGQGLQFLFEYFSETQRNKGNFPGRFSGRQFSNSRSEMNVSTLELGDSALYLCASSRKGQGGSSPLHFGNGTRLTVT.

This clone appeared once. The CDR3 DNA follows: TGCGCCAGCAGCTCTGACAATGAGCAGTTCTTC. Amino acids: CASSSDNEQFF. The V gene is TRBV5-1, the J gene TRBJ2-1; D uncertain. The CDR3 consists of 11 residues. Trimming shortened V by 3 bases and J by 5 bases, and 3 bases separated the two germline ends. Germline CDR1 reads SGHRS; CDR2 reads YFSETQ.

This clone was recorded only once. The chain is built from TRBV30 and TRBJ2-7, with D perhaps matching TRBD1 (6 bases). The germline V gene encodes CDR1 GTSNPN and CDR2 SVGIG (reference sequence). The CDR3 contains 13 residues. With 0 bases removed from V and 5 bases from J, the gap between germline ends came to 11 bases. The CDR3 protein is CAWSVLDRNEQYF. The CDR3 DNA sequence: TGTGCCTGGAGTGTACTCGACAGGAACGAGCAGTACTTC.

This chain joins TRBV11-2 and TRBJ2-5; D remains ambiguous. The CDR3 has 16 amino acids. CDR1 and CDR2 from the germline V gene are SGHAT and FQNNGV. V lost 1 base, J lost 5 bases, and 17 bases lay in between. The chain's CDR3 is CASSLGTTPETETQYF. CDR3 sequence (DNA): TGTGCCAGCAGCTTAGGCACGACACCTGAAACGGAGACCCAGTACTTC.

This chain joins TRBV30 and TRBJ1-5; TRBD1 matches at 8 bases. Losses at the gene ends were 1 base for V and 7 bases for J; bases not matched to a gene: 6. The germline V gene encodes CDR1 GTSNPN and CDR2 SVGIG (reference sequence). The CDR3 totals 14 residues. CDR3 sequence: CAWSGTGSGQPQHF. In DNA form, the CDR3 reads TGTGCCTGGAGTGGGACAGGGAGTGGGCAGCCCCAGCATTTT.

The rearrangement links TRBV5-8 to TRBJ1-5; D is unresolved. The V and J ends lost 2 bases and 0 bases respectively, with 9 bases between them. CDR1 and CDR2 (germline): SGHTS, YDEGEE. The CDR3 has 15 residues. The CDR3 nucleotides read TGTGCCAGCAGCTTTTCAGTTTATAGCAATCAGCCCCAGCATTTT. This codes for CASSFSVYSNQPQHF.

The chain is built from TRBV30 and TRBJ2-1; D is uncertain. Per the germline V gene, CDR1 is GTSNPN and CDR2 is SVGIG (reference sequence). CDR3 length: 12 residues. The V end lost 0 bases, the J end lost 7 bases, and 7 bases lay between the germline ends. DNA for the CDR3: TGTGCCTGGAGTGTACAAGATAATGAGCAGTTCTTC. Translating gives CAWSVQDNEQFF.

The chain has TRBV30 and TRBJ2-6; 7 bases are shared with TRBD1. V gave up 3 bases and J gave up 0 bases; unmatched junction bases: 11. The CDR3 is 18 amino acids. Germline-derived CDR1 and CDR2 are GTSNPN and SVGIG (reference sequence). CDR3 nucleotides: TGTGCCTGGAGCGCTCCGGGACAGTATAGCTCTGGGGCCAACGTCCTGACTTTC. Translated: CAWSAPGQYSSGANVLTF.

The chain uses TRBV11-2 and TRBJ2-3, with 7 bases aligning to TRBD2. Germline values: CDR1 SGHAT, CDR2 FQNNGV. This CDR3 contains 16 residues. The J segment lost 0 bases and the V segment lost 1 base, leaving 4 bases of the junction unmatched. The CDR3 bases are TGTGCCAGCAGCTTAGGAGCGGGGATTAGCACAGATACGCAGTATTTT. The encoded protein is CASSLGAGISTDTQYF.

This clone was picked up one time. The CDR3 spells CASSLARQKNTEAFF. The CDR3 DNA reads TGTGCCAGCAGCTTGGCCCGCCAGAAGAACACTGAAGCTTTCTTT. V gene TRBV5-5 combines with J gene TRBJ1-1; D ambiguous. From germline, CDR1 is SGHKS and CDR2 YYEKEE (reference sequence). The CDR3 consists of 15 residues. V was clipped by 0 bases and J by 1 base, with 10 bases between them. Variable domain in full (rest from reference TRBV5-5 and TRBJ1-1): DAGVTQSPTHLIKTRGQQVTLRCSPISGHKSVSWYQQVLGQGPQFIFQYYEKEERGRGNFPDRFSARQFPNYSSELNVNALLLGDSALYLCASSLARQKNTEAFFGQGTRLTVV.

The chain joins TRBV4-2 to TRBJ1-3, with TRBD1 matching over 7 bases. CDR3 length equals 16 residues. Germline V gene data show CDR1 as LGHNA and CDR2 as YNFKEQ. The junction had 10 bases not matched to a gene; V was cut back by 4 bases and J by 4 bases. CDR3 sequence: CASSPFDRAFGNTIYF. CDR3 sequence (DNA): TGTGCCAGCAGCCCCTTTGACAGGGCCTTCGGAAACACCATATATTTT.

The gene calls are TRBV19 and TRBJ2-7; 9 nucleotides match TRBD1. CDR1 LNHDA and CDR2 SQIVND come from the germline V gene (reference sequence). The CDR3 consists of 15 residues. The J segment lost 1 base and the V segment lost 4 bases, leaving 5 bases of the junction unmatched. The CDR3, as DNA: TGTGCCAGTAGTAGTAACAGGGGGCGATCCTACGAGCAGTACTTC. Encoded protein: CASSSNRGRSYEQYF.

This clone was counted a few times. The chain recombines TRBV7-8 with TRBJ1-1; 8 nucleotides match TRBD1. V was pared by 2 bases and J by 3 bases, with 8 bases of the junction left unmatched. The germline V gene encodes CDR1 SGHVS and CDR2 FQNEAQ. The CDR3 is 16 amino acids. This CDR3 reads CASSLRSQGDHTEAFF. The DNA of the CDR3 is TGTGCCAGCAGCTTACGGTCACAGGGGGACCACACTGAAGCTTTCTTT.

This clone was seen a single time. The rearrangement links TRBV27 to TRBJ2-1; D is possibly TRBD2 (6 bases). Germline CDR1 and CDR2: MNHEY and SMNVEV (reference sequence). The CDR3 spans 15 residues. V was clipped by 3 bases and J by 8 bases, with 17 bases between them. CDR3 DNA sequence: TGTGCCAGCAGTTTTTTCGCAACTAGCTCGGATGAGCAGTTCTTC. Protein: CASSFFATSSDEQFF.

This clone was detected only once. This sequence joins TRBV30 and TRBJ2-7, with D uncertain. This CDR3 region has 11 residues. V lost 5 bases to trimming and J lost 3 bases, with 8 bases between them. Germline CDR1 reads GTSNPN; CDR2 reads SVGIG (reference sequence). CDR3 nucleotide sequence: TGTGCCTGGGGCTTATTCTACGAGCAGTACTTC. Translation gives CAWGLFYEQYF.